The present T cell receptor (beta chain) was sequenced within a study of blood T cells in healthy people across ages. Regarding the study as a whole: Donor CMV status was unknown, possibly confounding expanded clonotype changes. Investigators viewed diversity estimates from one million T cells as underestimates, the study reported.

Concerning this clonotype itself: The antigen is unknown.

Primers used in a second PCR of roughly 6 to 11 cycles were a sample-barcoded 5' primer and a J-beta primer mix. TCRdb reprocessed the 5' RACE reads via MiXCR and lists one record per CDR3 protein. The repertoire holds 1.5 million to 2 million distinct CDR3 sequences, with roughly 27% as singletons. V gave up 3 bases and J gave up 10 bases; unmatched junction bases: 10. CDR3 length: 14 amino acids. Germline V lookup: CDR1 DFQATT, CDR2 SNEGSKA (reference sequence). Source material: blood. This clonotype was obtained from a woman in her twenties or thirties in good health. The chain links TRBV20-1 to TRBJ2-1; 9 bases match TRBD2. Here the CDR3 reads CSASPTGGGAEQFF. In DNA form, the CDR3 reads TGCAGTGCTAGCCCAACCGGCGGGGGGGCAGAGCAGTTCTTC.